Below are 21 T cell receptor beta chains sequenced from a single sample in a study of shared clonotypes between healthy human individuals. Selected positively for CCR7 and CD45RO-negative, naive CD8 cells excluded terminally differentiated effector memory CD45RA+ cells. Sequencing used immunoSEQ multiplex PCR; TCRdb keeps in-frame clones, though not all of them. The table records about 2 million clones, approximately 95% of them present only once. Sequenced sample: naive CD8+ T cells sorted from blood. These receptors originate from a man younger than 30 in good health.

V usage is TRBV4-3 and J usage is TRBJ2-1, with 7 bases that match TRBD2. With 0 bases clipped from V and 4 bases from J, the junction kept 3 bases outside the gene matches. The CDR3 sequence is 15 residues long. Germline CDR1 and CDR2: LGHNA and YSLEER. This CDR3 reads CASSQDTSVYNEQFF. DNA for the CDR3: TGCGCCAGCAGCCAAGACACTAGCGTTTACAATGAGCAGTTCTTC.

The chain joins TRBV10-3 to TRBJ2-3, with a tentative D call TRBD2 (6 bases). The germline V gene has CDR1 ENHRY and CDR2 SYGVKD. Trimming cost V 6 bases and J 4 bases, with 14 bases left between them. CDR3 length: 14 residues. This chain's CDR3 is CAISGGTLADTQYF. The CDR3 DNA is TGTGCCATCAGCGGAGGGACGTTGGCAGATACGCAGTATTTT.

This chain uses TRBV5-6 with TRBJ1-2, with 8 positions matching TRBD1. There are 17 residues in the CDR3. The V and J ends lost 4 bases and 3 bases, in that order; junction bases with no gene match: 14. Germline CDR1 SGHDT, CDR2 YYEEEE. CDR3 in amino acids: CASSTERSQGEDYGYTF. Here the CDR3 DNA reads TGTGCCAGCAGCACGGAGAGATCACAGGGGGAGGACTATGGCTACACCTTC.

The chain carries TRBV2 and TRBJ2-7; 8 nucleotides align to TRBD1. Germline V CDR1 and CDR2: SNHLY, FYNNEI. Trimming cost V 6 bases and J 4 bases; bases outside gene matches: 11. CDR3 length: 15 amino acids. Here the CDR3 reads CASSSRTGLLYEQYF. The CDR3, as DNA: TGTGCCAGCAGCTCCCGGACAGGGCTACTTTACGAGCAGTACTTC. The full variable domain, in which reference TRBV2 and TRBJ2-7 provide the parts outside the CDR3, is EPEVTQTPSHQVTQMGQEVILRCVPISNHLYFYWYRQILGQKVEFLVSFYNNEISEKSEIFDDQFSVERPDGSNFTLKIRSTKLEDSAMYFCASSSRTGLLYEQYFGPGTRLTVT.

The genes are TRBV10-3 and TRBJ2-7, with 8 bases matching TRBD1. Trimming removed 4 bases from V and 3 bases from J; junction bases left unmatched: 2. Germline CDR1 is ENHRY and CDR2 is SYGVKD. The CDR3 extends over 13 amino acids. This CDR3 reads CAISGGTGYEQYF. The DNA for the CDR3 is TGTGCCATCAGTGGGGGGACAGGCTACGAGCAGTACTTC.

The chain has TRBV19 and TRBJ2-1, with 12 bases lining up with TRBD2. The CDR3 loop spans 15 amino acids. CDR1 LNHDA and CDR2 SQIVND come from the germline V gene (reference sequence). J gave up 7 bases and V 4 bases, and 5 bases lay outside the gene matches. DNA of the CDR3: TGTGCCAGTAGTACACCGACTAGCGGGAGAAATGAGCAGTTCTTC. This translates into CASSTPTSGRNEQFF.

This chain joins TRBV6-1 and TRBJ2-7; 7 bases are shared with TRBD1. CDR1 and CDR2 (germline): MNHNS, SASEGT. V lost 3 bases, J lost 4 bases, and 6 bases stayed unmatched. The CDR3 is made up of 14 amino acids. The DNA for the CDR3 is TGTGCCAGCAGTGAGGACGGGACAGTTTACGAGCAGTACTTC. Translated: CASSEDGTVYEQYF.

This clone was observed a handful of times. Other DNA variants within this sample encode the same CDR3. The chain employs TRBV9 and TRBJ2-7; 9 bases fit TRBD1. Germline V gene data show CDR1 as SGDLS and CDR2 as YYNGEE. V shed 3 bases, J shed 3 bases, and the junction held 4 bases outside the gene matches. This CDR3 region has 14 residues. The CDR3 nucleotides read TGTGCCAGCAGCGAAGGGGGACAGGGCTACGAGCAGTACTTC. Its translation is CASSEGGQGYEQYF.

This clone was observed once. The chain uses TRBV4-3 and TRBJ2-3, with D hard to call. The CDR3 runs 15 residues. V was pared by 0 bases and J by 7 bases, with 14 bases between. Germline-derived CDR1 and CDR2 are LGHNA and YSLEER. The CDR3 DNA reads as TGCGCCAGCAGCCAAGATGAGGTAGCCCCGCATACGCAGTATTTT. This translates into CASSQDEVAPHTQYF.

CDR3 sequence (DNA): TGTGCCAGCAGTTTAGCAATCGGCGGGACCTACGAGCAGTACTTC. Translated: CASSLAIGGTYEQYF. The chain employs TRBV27 and TRBJ2-7, with a possible D match to TRBD2 (6 bases). CDR1 is MNHEY and CDR2 is SMNVEV in the germline V gene (reference sequence). The CDR3 totals 15 residues. Trimming shortened V by 2 bases and J by 2 bases, and 13 bases separated the two germline ends.

The chain uses TRBV27 and TRBJ2-1; no definite D call. Germline CDR1 is MNHEY and CDR2 is SMNVEV (reference sequence). V lost 4 bases, J lost 2 bases, and 9 bases lay in between. The CDR3 extends over 14 amino acids. The CDR3 DNA reads TGTGCCAGCAGTTCCTCCGACGCCTACAATGAGCAGTTCTTC. It encodes CASSSSDAYNEQFF.

The CDR3 bases are TGTGCCAGCAGCTTAGTAGGGGGGACAGGGGTTACCGAGCAGTACTTC. It encodes CASSLVGGTGVTEQYF. The chain links TRBV11-2 to TRBJ2-7; 10 nucleotides match TRBD1. This CDR3 has 16 amino acids. Looked up from germline, CDR1 is SGHAT and CDR2 is FQNNGV. J was trimmed by 6 bases and V by 1 base; bases with no gene match: 9.

The rearrangement uses TRBV6-5 and TRBJ1-5, with no clear D. Trimming pared 0 bases from V and 7 bases from J, leaving 7 bases between. The CDR3 spans 13 residues. Germline V gene sequence: CDR1 MNHEY, CDR2 SVGAGI. This CDR3 reads CASSYSSAQPQHF. CDR3 bases: TGTGCCAGCAGTTACTCGTCGGCGCAGCCCCAGCATTTT.

The gene calls are TRBV5-1 and TRBJ2-1; 8 bases fit TRBD2. CDR1 is SGHRS, CDR2 YFSETQ, per germline. Trimming cost V 0 bases and J 6 bases; bases outside gene matches: 2. The CDR3 is 14 residues long. The CDR3 sequence: CASSLVSGTNEQFF. CDR3 bases: TGCGCCAGCAGCTTGGTTAGCGGGACCAATGAGCAGTTCTTC.

The J gene is TRBJ1-6, the V gene TRBV6-5; possibly TRBD1 for D (6 bases). Germline V gene data show CDR1 as MNHEY and CDR2 as SVGAGI. CDR3 length: 15 amino acids. V lost 7 bases and J 8 bases, leaving 18 bases between the germline ends. The CDR3 bases are TGTGCCAGCACTTTCAGCGGCCAGGGGTATTCACCCCTCCACTTT. Translated, it gives CASTFSGQGYSPLHF.

This clone was seen a handful of times. The CDR3 here is CATAQGADGYTF. CDR3 nucleotide sequence: TGTGCCACGGCCCAGGGGGCGGATGGCTACACCTTC. V gene TRBV7-9 combines with J gene TRBJ1-2, with TRBD1 matching 8 bases. This CDR3 has 12 residues. V was pared by 10 bases and J by 6 bases, with 7 bases of the junction left unmatched. CDR1 is SEHNR and CDR2 is FQNEAQ in the germline V gene (reference sequence). Full variable domain (remainder filled in from reference TRBV7-9 and TRBJ1-2): DTGVSQNPRHKITKRGQNVTFRCDPISEHNRLYWYRQTLGQGPEFLTYFQNEAQLEKSRLLSDRFSAERPKGSFSTLEIQRTEQGDSAMYLCATAQGADGYTFGSGTRLTVV.

This chain joins TRBV4-1 and TRBJ1-1, with no clear D. V lost 3 bases and J lost 0, with 8 bases in between. The CDR3 consists of 14 residues. Germline V gene sequence: CDR1 MGHRA, CDR2 YSYEKL. CDR3 protein: CASSHGPMNTEAFF. DNA for the CDR3: TGCGCCAGCAGCCATGGCCCGATGAACACTGAAGCTTTCTTT.

The rearrangement joins TRBV7-2 to TRBJ2-5, with a possible D match to TRBD2 (6 bases). V was shortened by 4 bases and J by 4 bases, with 19 bases between the two germline ends. The germline gives CDR1 SGHTA, CDR2 FQGNSA. This CDR3 is 16 amino acids long. CDR3 in amino acids: CASSSPGRTYGETQYF. Written as DNA, the CDR3 is TGTGCCAGCAGCTCGCCCGGGAGAACGTATGGAGAGACCCAGTACTTC.

The chain links TRBV5-1 to TRBJ2-5; D uncertain. Trimming stripped 0 bases from V and 4 bases from J, with 7 bases between. CDR1 SGHRS and CDR2 YFSETQ come from the germline V gene. This CDR3 is 13 amino acids long. The CDR3 DNA is TGCGCCAGCAGCTTGGACGTGGTAGAGACCCAGTACTTC. Protein product: CASSLDVVETQYF.

About this clone: In the same sample, other DNA sequences code for this CDR3. The genes are TRBV4-1 and TRBJ2-5; 13 bases align to TRBD2. The CDR3 is made up of 15 amino acids. The V gene's germline CDR1 is MGHRA and CDR2 YSYEKL. The ends lost 3 bases at V and 5 bases at J; junction bases unmatched: 3. The CDR3 nucleotides read TGCGCCAGCAGCCAGGGACTAGCGGGAATTGAGACCCAGTACTTC. It codes for CASSQGLAGIETQYF.

The chain links TRBV11-1 to TRBJ2-3; D is perhaps TRBD1 (5 bases). With 1 base removed from V and 2 bases from J, the gap between germline ends came to 10 bases. Germline lookup yields CDR1 SGHAT and CDR2 FQDESV (reference sequence). The CDR3 consists of 15 residues. The CDR3, as DNA: TGTGCCAGCAGCTTAGGCACAGGTGTCACAGATACGCAGTATTTT. Amino acids: CASSLGTGVTDTQYF. Combining the CDR3 with reference TRBV11-1 and TRBJ2-3 gives the whole variable domain EAEVAQSPRYKITEKSQAVAFWCDPISGHATLYWYRQILGQGPELLVQFQDESVVDDSQLPKDRFSAERLKGVDSTLKIQPAELGDSAMYLCASSLGTGVTDTQYFGPGTRLTVL.